A single sample is the source of the 11 T cell receptor beta chains below, sequenced in a study of shared clonotypes between healthy human individuals. The table came from immunoSEQ multiplex PCR; TCRdb's copy has only in-frame clones and leaves some out. The profile shows around 1.4 million clones, approximately 98.5% of them singletons. Sequencing was carried out using naive CD4+ T cells sorted from blood. Noted subset: CD45RA+ positively selected. These receptors came from a man under 40 in good health.

The chain joins TRBV5-6 to TRBJ2-1, with D tentatively TRBD1 or TRBD2 (5 bases each). V was pared by 3 bases and J by 4 bases, with 17 bases between. The CDR3 has 16 residues. Germline CDR1 SGHDT, CDR2 YYEEEE. This CDR3 is CASSWGGGRAYNEQFF. In nucleotides, the CDR3 is TGTGCCAGCAGCTGGGGTGGGGGAAGGGCGTACAATGAGCAGTTCTTC.

Only one count was recorded for this clone. The same CDR3 is also encoded by other DNA sequences in this sample. The chain is built from TRBV14 and TRBJ2-1; no firm D call. Germline CDR1 SGHDN, CDR2 FVKESK. V dropped 1 base and J dropped 4 bases, with 2 bases sitting between them. The CDR3 is 12 residues long. CDR3 protein: CASSQGYNEQFF. The CDR3 nucleotides are TGTGCCAGCAGCCAAGGATACAATGAGCAGTTCTTC.

The gene calls are TRBV28 and TRBJ2-5; 7 bases align to TRBD1. CDR1 and CDR2 (germline): MDHEN, SYDVKM. Trimming took 3 bases from V and 1 from J; bases not matched to a gene: 17. This CDR3 contains 19 residues. The CDR3 DNA reads as TGTGCCAGCAGTTTTCCCCTCACGTCCCGGACAGGCCCCCAAGAGACCCAGTACTTC. Amino acid sequence: CASSFPLTSRTGPQETQYF. The variable domain in full, with the rest retrieved from reference TRBV28 and TRBJ2-5, is DVKVTQSSRYLVKRTGEKVFLECVQDMDHENMFWYRQDPGLGLRLIYFSYDVKMKEKGDIPEGYSVSREKKERFSLILESASTNQTSMYLCASSFPLTSRTGPQETQYFGPGTRLLVL.

The chain employs TRBV11-3 and TRBJ2-5; D uncertain. This CDR3 contains 13 residues. CDR1 and CDR2 from the germline V gene are SGHNT and YENEEA. V was clipped by 3 bases and J by 2 bases, with 7 bases between them. The CDR3 protein is CASSFERQETQYF. The CDR3 nucleotides are TGTGCCAGCAGCTTTGAGAGGCAAGAGACCCAGTACTTC.

Worth noting for this clone: Other DNA variants within this sample encode the same CDR3. The V gene is TRBV5-1, the J gene TRBJ2-6; D is uncertain. Trimming cost V 0 bases and J 4 bases, with 8 bases left between them. Germline V CDR1 and CDR2: SGHRS, YFSETQ. The CDR3 spans 15 residues. CDR3 DNA sequence: TGCGCCAGCAGCTTGGCGGTTCCAGGGGCCAACGTCCTGACTTTC. Translating gives CASSLAVPGANVLTF.

This chain links TRBV5-1 with TRBJ1-1; D perhaps matches TRBD1 (5 bases). Germline CDR1 and CDR2: SGHRS and YFSETQ. CDR3 length equals 17 residues. The ends were cut back, 4 bases at V and 4 bases at J, with 23 bases in the middle. The CDR3: CASSPMNRGTRSTEAFF. CDR3 nucleotide sequence: TGCGCCAGCAGCCCTATGAATCGGGGCACGAGGAGCACTGAAGCTTTCTTT.

The chain combines TRBV11-2 with TRBJ2-1, with D possibly being TRBD1 or TRBD2 (5 bases each). Trimming pared 5 bases from V and 6 bases from J, leaving 17 bases between. CDR3 length: 15 residues. Germline values: CDR1 SGHAT, CDR2 FQNNGV. This CDR3 is CASSHNRGPINEQFF. In nucleotides, the CDR3 is TGTGCCAGCAGCCACAATCGGGGACCCATCAATGAGCAGTTCTTC.

The chain is built from TRBV5-4 and TRBJ1-1; TRBD1 might be the D (6 bases). Germline CDR1 and CDR2: SGHNT and YYREEE (reference sequence). The CDR3 length is 15 residues. Trimming left V 1 base short and J 2 bases short, with 12 bases between. The CDR3 protein is CASSLRTGFNTEAFF. DNA of the CDR3: TGTGCCAGCAGCTTGCGTACAGGGTTTAACACTGAAGCTTTCTTT.

This clone was seen only once. The chain links TRBV11-3 to TRBJ2-1; 8 bases are shared with TRBD2. Germline V gene sequence: CDR1 SGHNT, CDR2 YENEEA. Trimming at V came to 5 bases and at J to 0 bases, leaving 6 bases not matched to a gene. The CDR3 has 16 residues. CDR3 coding DNA: TGTGCCAGCAGCGGGCGCGGGGGGAGCTCCTACAATGAGCAGTTCTTC. Translating it yields CASSGRGGSSYNEQFF.

V gene TRBV7-9 combines with J gene TRBJ1-2; possible D gene TRBD1, 6 bases. There are 16 residues in the CDR3. Germline V CDR1 and CDR2: SEHNR, FQNEAQ (reference sequence). V lost 4 bases and J 2 bases, leaving 17 bases between the germline ends. In DNA, the CDR3 is TGTGCCAGCAGCTCGAGAGGGGGGTCATTGAACTATGGCTACACCTTC. Amino acids: CASSSRGGSLNYGYTF.

V usage is TRBV7-9 and J usage is TRBJ1-1; the D is unclear. Germline V gene data show CDR1 as SEHNR and CDR2 as FQNEAQ (reference sequence). V dropped 5 bases and J dropped 6 bases, with 19 bases sitting between them. The CDR3 is 15 residues long. CDR3 sequence reads: CASSEQGQVAPEAFF. The CDR3 bases are TGTGCCAGCAGCGAGCAAGGGCAGGTAGCGCCTGAAGCTTTCTTT.